This paragraph covers one TCR beta chain sequence. Its specificity is unknown. The data were obtained in a study of CD8+ T cells in alopecia areata. Study background: Treated patients received oral tofacitinib, 5 to 10 mg twice daily.

RNA extraction and reverse transcription yielded cDNA as sequencing template. The protocol was immunoSEQ multiplex PCR, while the TCRdb copy is restricted to in-frame clones and leaves out a portion. This table holds under 200,000 clones, roughly 60% found once. As for treatment: oral pan-JAK inhibitor, 5-10 mg twice daily. The study team obtained lesional scalp punch biopsies and peripheral blood from alopecia areata patients. Overall study results and limits: Links between baseline CD8+ expansion and response need larger treated cohorts.

Germline CDR1 reads SNHLY; CDR2 reads FYNNEI. V shed 6 bases and J shed 6 bases, with 9 bases lying between them. The CDR3 has 11 residues. The chain employs TRBV2 and TRBJ2-7; no clear D. The input for sequencing was CD4+ T cells sorted from blood, taken at week 24, from a patient treated with tofacitinib. The TCR comes from a human donor with alopecia areata. The CDR3 region has the DNA TGTGCCAGCAGGGTGACGGTCGAGCAGTACTTC. It is translated as CASRVTVEQYF.